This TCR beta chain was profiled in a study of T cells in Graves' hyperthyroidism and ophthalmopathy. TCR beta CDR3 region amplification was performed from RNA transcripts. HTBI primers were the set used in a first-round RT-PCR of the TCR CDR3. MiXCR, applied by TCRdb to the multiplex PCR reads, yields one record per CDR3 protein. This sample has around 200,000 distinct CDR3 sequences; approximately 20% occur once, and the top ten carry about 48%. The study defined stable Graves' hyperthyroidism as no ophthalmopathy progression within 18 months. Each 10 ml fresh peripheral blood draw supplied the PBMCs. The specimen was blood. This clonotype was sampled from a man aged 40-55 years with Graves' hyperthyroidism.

The CDR3 DNA reads as TGTGCCAGCAACCACCGGAGGGCCAACACCGGGGAGCTGTTTTTT. Residues: CASNHRRANTGELFF. The J gene is TRBJ2-2, the V gene TRBV7-2; D perhaps matches TRBD2 (6 bases). V was shortened by 7 bases and J by 2 bases, with 14 bases between the two germline ends. This CDR3 contains 15 residues. Looked up from germline, CDR1 is SGHTA and CDR2 is FQGNSA.